The present entry profiles one T cell receptor (beta chain) with its context. Patients of the Seattle cohort, enrolled during active infection, were followed longitudinally. This entry is derived from a study of blood T cell repertoires in COVID-19. Turning to the study itself: The origin of the acute and convalescent COVID-19 samples was the United States, Italy and Spain. Sources were T cells, B-cell-depleted T cells, or PBMCs; the material itself was cDNA or gDNA.

Germline V gene sequence: CDR1 SGHRS, CDR2 YFSETQ. J lost 2 bases, V lost 7 bases, and 6 bases had no gene match. The CDR3 consists of 14 residues. In the authors' methods: Reference gene primer amplification in the assay estimated nucleated cell counts. Generated by immunoSEQ multiplex PCR, the TCRdb table keeps only in-frame clones and is missing some. The V and J calls and clone size are taken from that table; D and trimming were inferred from the DNA. Counted here are about 350,000 clones, 87% occurring once; the ten biggest clones make up around 6%. This TCR was recovered from a woman aged 50 to 60 with COVID-19, enrolled during active disease. J is TRBJ2-3 and V is TRBV5-1, with 8 bases lining up with TRBD2. Sequencing was carried out using peripheral blood. CDR3 amino acids: CASGLAGTTDTQYF. As DNA, the CDR3 is TGCGCCAGCGGTTTAGCGGGAACCACAGATACGCAGTATTTT.